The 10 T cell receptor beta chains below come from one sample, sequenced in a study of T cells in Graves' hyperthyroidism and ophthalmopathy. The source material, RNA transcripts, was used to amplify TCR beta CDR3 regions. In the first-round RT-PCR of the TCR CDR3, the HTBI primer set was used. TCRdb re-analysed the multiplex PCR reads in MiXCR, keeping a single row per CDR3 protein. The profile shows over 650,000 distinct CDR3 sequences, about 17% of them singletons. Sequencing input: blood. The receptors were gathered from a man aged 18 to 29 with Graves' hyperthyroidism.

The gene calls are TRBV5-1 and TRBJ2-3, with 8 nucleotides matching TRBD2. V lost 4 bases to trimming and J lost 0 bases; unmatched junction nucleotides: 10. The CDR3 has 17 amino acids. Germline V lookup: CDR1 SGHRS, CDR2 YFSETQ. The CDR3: CASSAPRLAWSTDTQYF. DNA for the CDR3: TGCGCCAGCAGCGCACCTCGACTAGCGTGGAGCACAGATACGCAGTATTTT. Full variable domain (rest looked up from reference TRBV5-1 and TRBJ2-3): KAGVTQTPRYLIKTRGQQVTLSCSPISGHRSVSWYQQTPGQGLQFLFEYFSETQRNKGNFPGRFSGRQFSNSRSEMNVSTLELGDSALYLCASSAPRLAWSTDTQYFGPGTRLTVL.

CDR3 region: CASSRTGDVYQPQHF. CDR3 nucleotide sequence: TGTGCCAGCAGTCGGACAGGGGACGTCTATCAGCCCCAGCATTTT. The chain joins TRBV11-2 to TRBJ1-5; 9 bases agree with TRBD1. Unmatched junction bases numbered 8, after V lost 6 bases and J lost 5 bases. The length of the CDR3 is 15 residues. The germline V gene encodes CDR1 SGHAT and CDR2 FQNNGV.

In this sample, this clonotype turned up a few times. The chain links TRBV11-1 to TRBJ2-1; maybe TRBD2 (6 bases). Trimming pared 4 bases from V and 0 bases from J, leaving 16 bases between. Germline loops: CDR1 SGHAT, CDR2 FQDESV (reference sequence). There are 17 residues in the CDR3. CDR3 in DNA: TGTGCCAGCAGCTCCCTGGAGGGTGGGAGCTCCTACAATGAGCAGTTCTTC. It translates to CASSSLEGGSSYNEQFF.

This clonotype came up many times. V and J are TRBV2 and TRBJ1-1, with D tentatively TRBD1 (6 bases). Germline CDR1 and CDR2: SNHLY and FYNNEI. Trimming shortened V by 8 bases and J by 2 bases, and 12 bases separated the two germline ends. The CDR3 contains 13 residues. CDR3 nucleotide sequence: TGTGCCAGCGCTAACAGGGAAAACACTGAAGCTTTCTTT. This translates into CASANRENTEAFF.

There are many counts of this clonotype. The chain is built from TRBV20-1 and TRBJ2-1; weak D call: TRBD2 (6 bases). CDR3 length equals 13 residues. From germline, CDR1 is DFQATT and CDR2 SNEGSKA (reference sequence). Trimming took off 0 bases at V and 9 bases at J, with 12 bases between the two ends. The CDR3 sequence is CSARDPRDGEQFF. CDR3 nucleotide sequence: TGCAGTGCTAGAGATCCGCGGGACGGTGAGCAGTTCTTC.

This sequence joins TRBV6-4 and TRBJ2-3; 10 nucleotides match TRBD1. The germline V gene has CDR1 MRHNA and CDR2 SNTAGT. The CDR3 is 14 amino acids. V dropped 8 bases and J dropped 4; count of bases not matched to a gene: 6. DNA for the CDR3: TGTGCCAGCGGGACAGGGGAGGAGGCAGATACGCAGTATTTT. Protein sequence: CASGTGEEADTQYF.

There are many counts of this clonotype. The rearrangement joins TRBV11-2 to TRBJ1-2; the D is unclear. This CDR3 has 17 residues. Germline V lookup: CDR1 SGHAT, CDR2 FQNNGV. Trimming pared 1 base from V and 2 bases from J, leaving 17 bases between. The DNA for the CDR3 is TGTGCCAGCAGCTTAGCCCCTACGCGGACGGGGAACTATGGCTACACCTTC. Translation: CASSLAPTRTGNYGYTF.

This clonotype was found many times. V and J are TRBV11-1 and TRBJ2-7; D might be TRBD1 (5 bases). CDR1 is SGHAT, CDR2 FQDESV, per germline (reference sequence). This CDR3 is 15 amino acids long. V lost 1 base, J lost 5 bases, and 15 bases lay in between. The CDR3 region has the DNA TGTGCCAGCAGCTTAGTGGGGCCACCAGGGAACGAGCAGTACTTC. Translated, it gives CASSLVGPPGNEQYF.

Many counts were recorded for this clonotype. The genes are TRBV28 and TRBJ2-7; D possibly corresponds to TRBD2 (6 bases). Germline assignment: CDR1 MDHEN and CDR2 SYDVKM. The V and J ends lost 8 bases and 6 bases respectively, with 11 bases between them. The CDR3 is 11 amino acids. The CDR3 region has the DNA TGTGCCAGCCGATTGGGGGGCGAGCAGTACTTC. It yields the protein CASRLGGEQYF.

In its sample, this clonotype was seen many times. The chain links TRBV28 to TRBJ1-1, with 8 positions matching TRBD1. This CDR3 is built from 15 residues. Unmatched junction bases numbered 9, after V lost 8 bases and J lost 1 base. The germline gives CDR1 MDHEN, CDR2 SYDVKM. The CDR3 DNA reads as TGTGCCAGCGAAGGCGCAGGGGGCGCGAACACTGAAGCTTTCTTT. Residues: CASEGAGGANTEAFF.